The present entry profiles one T cell receptor (beta chain) with its context. What it binds is not known. The data were produced by immunoSEQ multiplex PCR, yet TCRdb's version contains in-frame clones alone and is incomplete. The table includes tens of thousands of clones, 85% to 90% detected once. Germline V lookup: CDR1 SGHAT, CDR2 FQNNGV. V shed 2 bases and J 5 bases; nucleotides not matched to a gene: 10. The CDR3 covers 16 residues. This entry comes from a study of T cell responses to AZD1222 COVID-19 vaccine. Overall study findings and caveats: Repertoires were collected only later (after the peak T cell response had occurred). Spike-specific TCR breadth and depth went up after people got two AZD1222 doses.

The TCR was taken from an adult in good health. This chain links TRBV11-2 with TRBJ2-5, with 8 positions matching TRBD1. Here the sequenced sample was peripheral blood, taken on day 0 of AZD1222 vaccination. The CDR3 reads CASSLRRDRSAETQYF. DNA of the CDR3: TGTGCCAGCAGCTTACGCCGGGACAGGTCGGCTGAGACCCAGTACTTC.